Sequencing of this T cell receptor beta chain was carried out in a study of glioma-infiltrating T cells. Looking at the study overall: About a million peripheral T cells were targeted at about 4.5- to 11-fold coverage.

Using RNA template, CDR3s of TCR alpha and beta were amplified with iRepertoire arm-PCR. TCRdb analysed the multiplex PCR reads with MiXCR anew, one entry per CDR3 protein. This repertoire shows fewer than 500,000 distinct CDR3 sequences, approximately 42% found once; its top ten account for about 11%. Study-level results: Gliomas, especially low-grade, showed above-expected tissue-blood divergence; non-neoplastic patients showed below.

This clonotype was counted between two and nine times. Its target is unknown. The receptor was isolated from a human donor with low-grade glioma or glioblastoma, undergoing nonglioma brain surgery, or in good health (not recorded which). Sequencing was done on a sample of glioma tissue, nonneoplastic brain tissue, or PBMCs (not recorded which).

The CDR3 reads CASSPRAGGPRNEQFF. The CDR3 DNA follows: TGCGCCAGCAGCCCCCGGGCGGGAGGGCCTCGGAATGAGCAGTTCTTC. The chain carries TRBV4-1 and TRBJ2-1; 9 nucleotides agree with TRBD2. This CDR3 comprises 16 residues. CDR1 MGHRA and CDR2 YSYEKL come from the germline V gene. J lost 7 bases, V lost 4 bases, and 11 bases had no gene match.